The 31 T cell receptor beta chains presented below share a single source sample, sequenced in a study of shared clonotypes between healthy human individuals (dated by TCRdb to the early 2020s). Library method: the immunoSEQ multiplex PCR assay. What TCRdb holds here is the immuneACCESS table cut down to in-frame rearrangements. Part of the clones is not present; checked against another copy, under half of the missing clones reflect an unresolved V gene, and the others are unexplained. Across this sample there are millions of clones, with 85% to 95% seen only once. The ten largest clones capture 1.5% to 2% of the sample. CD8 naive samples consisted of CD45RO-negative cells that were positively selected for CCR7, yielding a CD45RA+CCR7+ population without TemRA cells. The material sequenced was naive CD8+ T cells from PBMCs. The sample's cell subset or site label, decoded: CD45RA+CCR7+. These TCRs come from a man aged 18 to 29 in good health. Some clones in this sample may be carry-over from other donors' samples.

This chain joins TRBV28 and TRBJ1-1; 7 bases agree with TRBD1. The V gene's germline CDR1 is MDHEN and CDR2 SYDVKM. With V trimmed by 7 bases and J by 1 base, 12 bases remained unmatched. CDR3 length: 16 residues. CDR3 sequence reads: CASTPLTGRENTEAFF. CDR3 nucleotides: TGTGCCAGCACGCCCCTGACAGGGAGAGAGAACACTGAAGCTTTCTTT. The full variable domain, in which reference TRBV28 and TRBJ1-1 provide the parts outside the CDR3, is DVKVTQSSRYLVKRTGEKVFLECVQDMDHENMFWYRQDPGLGLRLIYFSYDVKMKEKGDIPEGYSVSREKKERFSLILESASTNQTSMYLCASTPLTGRENTEAFFGQGTRLTVV.

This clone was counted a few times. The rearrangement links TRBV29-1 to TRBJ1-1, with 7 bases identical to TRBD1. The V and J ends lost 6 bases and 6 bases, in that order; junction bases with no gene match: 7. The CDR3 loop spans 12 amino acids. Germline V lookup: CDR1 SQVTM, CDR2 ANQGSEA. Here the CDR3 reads CSVETGRPEAFF. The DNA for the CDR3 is TGCAGCGTCGAGACAGGGCGGCCTGAAGCTTTCTTT.

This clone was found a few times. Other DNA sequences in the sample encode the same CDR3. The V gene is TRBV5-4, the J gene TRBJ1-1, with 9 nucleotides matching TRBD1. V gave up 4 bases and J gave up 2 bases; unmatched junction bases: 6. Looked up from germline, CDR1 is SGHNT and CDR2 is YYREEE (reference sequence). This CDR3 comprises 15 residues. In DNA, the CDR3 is TGTGCCAGCAGCCTCCGGGACAGGGTCAACACTGAAGCTTTCTTT. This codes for CASSLRDRVNTEAFF.

This CDR3 is CASSPKGPNYEQYF. The DNA of the CDR3 is TGTGCCAGCAGCCCAAAGGGACCTAACTACGAGCAGTACTTC. The chain couples TRBV7-8 to TRBJ2-7, with D tentatively TRBD1 or TRBD2 (5 bases each). Germline V gene data show CDR1 as SGHVS and CDR2 as FQNEAQ. The CDR3 totals 14 residues. V shed 5 bases and J shed 3 bases, with 14 bases lying between them. The full variable domain, completed using reference TRBV7-8 and TRBJ2-7, is GAGVSQSPRYKVAKRGQDVALRCDPISGHVSLFWYQQALGQGPEFLTYFQNEAQLDKSGLPSDRFFAERPEGSVSTLKIQRTQQEDSAVYLCASSPKGPNYEQYFGPGTRLTVT.

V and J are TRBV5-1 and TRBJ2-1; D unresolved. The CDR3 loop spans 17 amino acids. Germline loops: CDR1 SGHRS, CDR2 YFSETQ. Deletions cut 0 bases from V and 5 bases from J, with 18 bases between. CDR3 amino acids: CASSLERVGFVDNEQFF. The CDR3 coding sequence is TGCGCCAGCAGCTTGGAACGGGTGGGGTTTGTAGACAATGAGCAGTTCTTC.

The CDR3 loop is CASSQTQKFSEQYF. CDR3 nucleotide sequence: TGCGCCAGCAGCCAAACACAAAAGTTCAGCGAGCAGTACTTC. This chain joins TRBV4-3 and TRBJ2-7; D is unresolved. Looked up from germline, CDR1 is LGHNA and CDR2 is YSLEER. Trimming shortened V by 2 bases and J by 6 bases, and 14 bases separated the two germline ends. The CDR3 extends over 14 amino acids.

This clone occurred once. CDR3 amino acids: CASSRLAGGPDEQFF. CDR3 bases: TGTGCCAGCAGCCGACTAGCGGGAGGGCCGGATGAGCAGTTCTTC. The chain combines TRBV5-6 with TRBJ2-1; 14 bases line up with TRBD2. Germline values: CDR1 SGHDT, CDR2 YYEEEE. With V trimmed by 4 bases and J by 8 bases, 5 bases remained unmatched. The CDR3 is made up of 15 amino acids. The full variable domain, with the rest looked up from reference TRBV5-6 and TRBJ2-1, is DAGVTQSPTHLIKTRGQQVTLRCSPKSGHDTVSWYQQALGQGPQFIFQYYEEEERQRGNFPDRFSGHQFPNYSSELNVNALLLGDSALYLCASSRLAGGPDEQFFGPGTRLTVL.

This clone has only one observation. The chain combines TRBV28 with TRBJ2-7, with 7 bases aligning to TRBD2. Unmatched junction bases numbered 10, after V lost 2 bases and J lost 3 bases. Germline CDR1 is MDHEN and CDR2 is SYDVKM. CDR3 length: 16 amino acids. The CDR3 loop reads CASSLPILAEIYEQYF. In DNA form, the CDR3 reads TGTGCCAGCAGTTTACCGATCCTAGCGGAGATCTACGAGCAGTACTTC.

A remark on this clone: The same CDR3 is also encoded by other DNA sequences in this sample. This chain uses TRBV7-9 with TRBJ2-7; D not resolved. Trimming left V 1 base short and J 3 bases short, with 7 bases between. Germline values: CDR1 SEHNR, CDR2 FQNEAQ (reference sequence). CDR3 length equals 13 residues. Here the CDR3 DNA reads TGTGCCAGCAGCTTAGTGGGAAACTACGAGCAGTACTTC. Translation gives CASSLVGNYEQYF.

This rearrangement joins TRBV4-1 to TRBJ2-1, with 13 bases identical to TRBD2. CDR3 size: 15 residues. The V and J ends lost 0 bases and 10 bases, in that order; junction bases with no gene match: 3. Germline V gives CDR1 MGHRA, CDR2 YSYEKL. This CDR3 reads CASSQDGTSGKEQFF. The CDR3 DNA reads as TGCGCCAGCAGCCAAGATGGGACTAGCGGGAAAGAGCAGTTCTTC.

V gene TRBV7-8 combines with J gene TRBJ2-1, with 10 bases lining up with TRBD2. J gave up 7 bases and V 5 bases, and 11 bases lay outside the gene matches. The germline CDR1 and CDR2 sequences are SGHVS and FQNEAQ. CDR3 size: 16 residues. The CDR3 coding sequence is TGTGCCAGCAGCCCCTCCCTAGCGGGAGTGGGAAATGAGCAGTTCTTC. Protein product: CASSPSLAGVGNEQFF.

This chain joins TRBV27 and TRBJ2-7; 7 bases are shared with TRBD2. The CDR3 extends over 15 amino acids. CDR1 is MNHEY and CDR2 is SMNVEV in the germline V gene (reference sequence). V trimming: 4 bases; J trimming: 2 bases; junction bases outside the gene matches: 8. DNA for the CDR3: TGTGCCAGCAGTTCCATACTAGCGAGTACCTACGAGCAGTACTTC. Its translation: CASSSILASTYEQYF.

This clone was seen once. CDR3 nucleotides: TGCGCCAGCAGCTATGGGACTCCGGGGACTCAGCCCCAGCATTTT. It yields the protein CASSYGTPGTQPQHF. The chain combines TRBV4-1 with TRBJ1-5; tentatively, D is TRBD1 (5 bases). Germline assignment: CDR1 MGHRA and CDR2 YSYEKL. The CDR3 length is 15 residues. V was trimmed by 5 bases and J by 6 bases, leaving 17 bases between them.

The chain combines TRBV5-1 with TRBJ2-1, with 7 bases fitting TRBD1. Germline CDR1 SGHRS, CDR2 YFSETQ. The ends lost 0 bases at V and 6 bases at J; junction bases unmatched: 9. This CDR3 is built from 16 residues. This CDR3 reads CASSLVGWDRINEQFF. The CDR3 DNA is TGCGCCAGCAGCTTGGTCGGGTGGGACAGAATCAATGAGCAGTTCTTC.

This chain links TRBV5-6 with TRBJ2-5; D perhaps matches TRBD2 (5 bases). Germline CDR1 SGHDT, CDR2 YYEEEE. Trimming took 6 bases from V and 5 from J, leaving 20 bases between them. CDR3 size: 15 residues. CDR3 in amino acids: CASTAENGGGETQYF. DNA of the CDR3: TGTGCCAGCACCGCCGAGAATGGCGGCGGGGAGACCCAGTACTTC.

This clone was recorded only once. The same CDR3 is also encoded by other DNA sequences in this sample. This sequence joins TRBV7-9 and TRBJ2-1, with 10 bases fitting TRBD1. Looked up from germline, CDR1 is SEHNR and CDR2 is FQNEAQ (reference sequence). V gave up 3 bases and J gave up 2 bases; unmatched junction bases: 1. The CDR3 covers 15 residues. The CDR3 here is CASSFGQGAYNEQFF. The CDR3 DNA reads TGTGCCAGCAGCTTCGGACAGGGGGCCTACAATGAGCAGTTCTTC.

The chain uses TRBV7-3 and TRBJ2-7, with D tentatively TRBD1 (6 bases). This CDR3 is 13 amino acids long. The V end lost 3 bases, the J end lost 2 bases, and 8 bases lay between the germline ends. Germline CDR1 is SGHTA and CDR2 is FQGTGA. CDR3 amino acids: CASSFGGPYEQYF. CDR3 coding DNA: TGTGCCAGCAGCTTTGGGGGCCCCTACGAGCAGTACTTC.

CDR3 DNA sequence: TGTGCCAGCAGTCGGACAGGGGTGAACACTGAAGCTTTCTTT. Its protein is CASSRTGVNTEAFF. The chain carries TRBV6-5 and TRBJ1-1; 9 bases fit TRBD1. Losses at the gene ends were 5 bases for V and 0 bases for J; bases not matched to a gene: 1. The CDR3 spans 14 residues. Germline V CDR1 and CDR2: MNHEY, SVGAGI.

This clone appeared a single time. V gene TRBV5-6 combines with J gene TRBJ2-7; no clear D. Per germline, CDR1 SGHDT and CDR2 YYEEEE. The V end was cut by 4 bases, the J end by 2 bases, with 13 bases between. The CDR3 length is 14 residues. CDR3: CASSRTEVPYEQYF. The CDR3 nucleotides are TGTGCCAGCAGCCGTACAGAGGTCCCCTACGAGCAGTACTTC.

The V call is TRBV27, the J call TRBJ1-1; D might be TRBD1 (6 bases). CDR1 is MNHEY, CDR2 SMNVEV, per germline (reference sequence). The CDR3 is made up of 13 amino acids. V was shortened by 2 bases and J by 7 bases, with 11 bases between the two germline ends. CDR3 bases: TGTGCCAGCAGTTTACAGGGGTTGGGTGAAGCTTTCTTT. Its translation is CASSLQGLGEAFF.

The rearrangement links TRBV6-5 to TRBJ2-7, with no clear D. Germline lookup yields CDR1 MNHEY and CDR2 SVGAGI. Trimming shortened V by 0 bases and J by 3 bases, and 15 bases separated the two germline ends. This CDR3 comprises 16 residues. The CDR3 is CASSYSVGRRHYEQYF. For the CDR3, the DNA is TGTGCCAGCAGTTACTCGGTCGGGCGGCGGCACTACGAGCAGTACTTC.

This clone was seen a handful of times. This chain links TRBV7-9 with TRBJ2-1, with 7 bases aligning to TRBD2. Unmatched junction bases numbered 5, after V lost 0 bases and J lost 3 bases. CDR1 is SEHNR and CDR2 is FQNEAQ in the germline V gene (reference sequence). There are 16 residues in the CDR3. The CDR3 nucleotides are TGTGCCAGCAGCTTAGCGGTTAGCGGGTACTACAATGAGCAGTTCTTC. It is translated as CASSLAVSGYYNEQFF.

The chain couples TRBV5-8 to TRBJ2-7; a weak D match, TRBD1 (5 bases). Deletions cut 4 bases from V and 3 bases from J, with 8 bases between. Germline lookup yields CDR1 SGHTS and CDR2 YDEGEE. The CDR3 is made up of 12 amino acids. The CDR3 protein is CASSPGFYEQYF. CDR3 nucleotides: TGTGCCAGCAGCCCAGGGTTCTACGAGCAGTACTTC. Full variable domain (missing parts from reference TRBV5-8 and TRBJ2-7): EAGVTQSPTHLIKTRGQQATLRCSPISGHTSVYWYQQALGLGLQFLLWYDEGEERNRGNFPPRFSGRQFPNYSSELNVNALELEDSALYLCASSPGFYEQYFGPGTRLTVT.

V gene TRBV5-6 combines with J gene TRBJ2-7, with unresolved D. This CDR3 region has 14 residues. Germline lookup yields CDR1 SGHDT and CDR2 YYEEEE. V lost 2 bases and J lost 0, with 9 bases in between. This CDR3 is CASSFRANSYEQYF. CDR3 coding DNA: TGTGCCAGCAGCTTTCGGGCCAACTCCTACGAGCAGTACTTC.

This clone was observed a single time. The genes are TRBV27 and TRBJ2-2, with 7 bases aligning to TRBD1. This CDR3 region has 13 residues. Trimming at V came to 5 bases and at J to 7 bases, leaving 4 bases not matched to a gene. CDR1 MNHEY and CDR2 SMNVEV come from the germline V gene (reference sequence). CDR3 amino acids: CASSPRTGGELFF. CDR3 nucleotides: TGTGCCAGCAGTCCCCGGACAGGCGGGGAGCTGTTTTTT.

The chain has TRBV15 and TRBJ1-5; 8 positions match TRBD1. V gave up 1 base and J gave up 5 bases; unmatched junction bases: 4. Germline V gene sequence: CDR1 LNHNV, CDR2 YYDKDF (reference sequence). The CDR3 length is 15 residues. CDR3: CATSRGTGFYQPQHF. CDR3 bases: TGTGCCACCAGCAGAGGGACAGGGTTTTATCAGCCCCAGCATTTT.

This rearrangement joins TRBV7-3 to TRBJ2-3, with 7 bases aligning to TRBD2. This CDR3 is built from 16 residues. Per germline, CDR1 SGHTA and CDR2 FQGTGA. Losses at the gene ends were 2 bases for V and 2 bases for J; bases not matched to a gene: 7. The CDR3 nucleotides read TGTGCCAGCAGCTTATCGGGAGGTAGTATCACAGATACGCAGTATTTT. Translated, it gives CASSLSGGSITDTQYF.

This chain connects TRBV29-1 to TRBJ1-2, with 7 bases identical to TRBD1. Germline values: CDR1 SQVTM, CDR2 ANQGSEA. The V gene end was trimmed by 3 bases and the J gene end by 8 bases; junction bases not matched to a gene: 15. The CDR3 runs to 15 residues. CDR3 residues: CSVEGVGTGEAGYTF. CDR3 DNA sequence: TGCAGCGTTGAGGGAGTGGGAACAGGGGAGGCGGGCTACACCTTC. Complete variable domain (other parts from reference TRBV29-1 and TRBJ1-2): SAVISQKPSRDICQRGTSLTIQCQVDSQVTMMFWYRQQPGQSLTLIATANQGSEATYESGFVIDKFPISRPNLTFSTLTVSNMSPEDSSIYLCSVEGVGTGEAGYTFGSGTRLTVV.

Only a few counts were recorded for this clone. The CDR3 DNA reads as TGTGCCAGCAGCGACGACATAAACAATCAGCCCCAGCATTTT. As protein: CASSDDINNQPQHF. The rearrangement uses TRBV7-9 and TRBJ1-5; D is unclear. CDR1 SEHNR and CDR2 FQNEAQ come from the germline V gene (reference sequence). Trimming pared 5 bases from V and 3 bases from J, leaving 11 bases between. The CDR3 consists of 14 residues.

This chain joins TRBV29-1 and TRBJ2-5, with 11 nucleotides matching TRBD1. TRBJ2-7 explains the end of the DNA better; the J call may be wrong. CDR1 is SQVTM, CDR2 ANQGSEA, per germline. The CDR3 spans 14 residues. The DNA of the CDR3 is TGCAGTGTCACTCCGGGACAGGGGGGTTACGAGCAGTACTTC. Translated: CSVTPGQGGYEQYF.

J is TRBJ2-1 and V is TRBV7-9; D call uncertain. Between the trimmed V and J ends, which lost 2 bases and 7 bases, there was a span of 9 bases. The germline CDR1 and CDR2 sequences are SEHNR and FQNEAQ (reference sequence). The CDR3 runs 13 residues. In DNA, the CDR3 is TGTGCCAGCAGCTTAATGGGGTTGAATGAGCAGTTCTTC. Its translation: CASSLMGLNEQFF.